The rows below give T cell receptor beta chains drawn from one sample of a study of blood T cell repertoires in COVID-19. Assay: immunoSEQ multiplex PCR; the TCRdb copy retains only in-frame clones and omits some. The profile shows 50,000 to 65,000 clones, around 86% of them singletons. The material sequenced was peripheral blood. The receptors shown here come from a man aged 50 or older with active COVID-19. Each CDR3 is given with its conserved first and last residue. The D gene is left open where the match is weak. Where a row states a size, it is once, few, many or the class of an expanded clone; other rows omit it.

v_call	clone_size	d_call	j_call	cdr3_nt	cdr3_aa
TRBV7-9	-	-	TRBJ1-4	TGTGCCAGCAGCTTAAGGGGAACAACTAATGAAAAACTGTTTTTT	CASSLRGTTNEKLFF
TRBV28	-	-	TRBJ1-2	TGTGCCAGCAGCCCGGGCTCTTTTCCCGCACTTGGGGAGGGAGCTAACTATGGCTACACCTTC	CASSPGSFPALGEGANYGYTF
TRBV15	-	TRBD1	TRBJ2-3	TGTGCCACCAGCAGAGTAGGGGGCGGTATGGATACGCAGTATTTT	CATSRVGGGMDTQYF
TRBV3-1/TRBV3-2	-	-	TRBJ1-4	TGTGCCAGCAGCCCACTTGGGCGTGGTGAAAAACTGTTTTTT	CASSPLGRGEKLFF
TRBV9	-	-	TRBJ2-1	TGTGCCAGCAGCGTAGAATGGCTGGGAGGTCCAGAGCAGTTCTTC	CASSVEWLGGPEQFF
TRBV18	once	-	TRBJ1-5	TGTGCCAGCTCACCACCAGTGAGTGCAGGACAGAATCAGCCCCAGCATTTT	CASSPPVSAGQNQPQHF
TRBV7-2	-	TRBD2	TRBJ2-1	TGTGCCAGCACCCTCGGGGGGGTAGCGGGAATTGAGCAGTTCTTC	CASTLGGVAGIEQFF
TRBV21-1	-	-	TRBJ2-1	TGTGCCAGCAAAGTCCATGAGCGGGGACCAGGGTCCTACAATGAGCAGTTCTTC	CASKVHERGPGSYNEQFF
TRBV5-1	-	TRBD1	TRBJ1-1	TGCGCCAGCAGCCAGTCCGGGACAGTGGAGTCAGGCACTGAAGCTTTCTTT	CASSQSGTVESGTEAFF
TRBV30	-	TRBD1	TRBJ2-2	TGTGCCTGGAGATGGGACAGGGGCACCGGGGAGCTGTTTTTT	CAWRWDRGTGELFF
TRBV9	-	-	TRBJ1-3	TGTGCCAGCAGCGTAGGGGACACCTCTGGAAACACCATATATTTT	CASSVGDTSGNTIYF
TRBV7-2	-	TRBD1	TRBJ2-7	TGTGCCAGCAGGACAGGGAACTACGAGCAGTACTTC	CASRTGNYEQYF
TRBV11-3	-	-	TRBJ2-7	TGTGCCAGCAGCTTTAACAGGGTCGGCGAGCAGTACTTC	CASSFNRVGEQYF
TRBV5-6	-	TRBD1	TRBJ1-5	TGTGCCAGCAGCCCCCGACAGGGGCGAGGTCAGCCCCAGCATTTT	CASSPRQGRGQPQHF
TRBV5-5	-	-	TRBJ2-2	TGTGCCAGCAGCTTGGAACCTATGGGGGAGCTGTTTTTT	CASSLEPMGELFF
TRBV7-3	-	-	TRBJ2-2	TGTGCCAGCAGCCGGACCGGGGAGCTGTTTTTT	CASSRTGELFF
TRBV7-3	-	-	TRBJ1-1	TGTGCCAGCAGCAAACGGGGGTCGAACACTGAAGCTTTCTTT	CASSKRGSNTEAFF
TRBV5-7	-	-	TRBJ2-7	TGTGCCAGCAGCTTGAGAGTCGAGCAGTACTTC	CASSLRVEQYF
TRBV7-3	-	-	TRBJ1-1	TGTGCCAGCAGACCCCCGACAGGTTACACTGAAGCTTTCTTT	CASRPPTGYTEAFF
TRBV6-1	once	-	TRBJ2-3	TGTGCCAGCAGTGAATCGCCGGACAGTGGGGATACGCAGTATTTT	CASSESPDSGDTQYF
TRBV6-4	once	-	TRBJ2-7	TGTGCCAGCAGTCCATGGGGGCAGGATTACTACGAGCAGTACTTC	CASSPWGQDYYEQYF
TRBV5-1	-	-	TRBJ1-1	TGCGCCAGCAGCTTGGGCGGGTCTACTGAAGCTTTCTTT	CASSLGGSTEAFF
TRBV4-3	once	-	TRBJ2-7	TGCGCCAGCAGCCAAGACCGGGAGTTTGGATACGAGCAGTACTTC	CASSQDREFGYEQYF
TRBV4-2	medium-sized	TRBD2	TRBJ2-2	TGTGCCAGCAGCCCGTACCTAGCGGGAGAATTCACCGGGGAGCTGTTTTTT	CASSPYLAGEFTGELFF
TRBV28	few	-	TRBJ1-5	TGTGCCAGCAGCCCCAGAGGACAAGAAGGCAATCAGCCCCAGCATTTT	CASSPRGQEGNQPQHF
TRBV20-1	-	-	TRBJ1-5	TGCAGTGCTAGTGCCTCAGGTGGCCCTCAGCCCCAGCATTTT	CSASASGGPQPQHF
TRBV7-9	-	TRBD2	TRBJ2-3	TGTGCCAGCATCTATAGCGGGGGTTCCACAGATACGCAGTATTTT	CASIYSGGSTDTQYF
TRBV4-1	-	-	TRBJ1-4	TGCGCCAGCAGCCAAGTGAGTGGGGGCGAGAATGAAAAACTGTTTTTT	CASSQVSGGENEKLFF
TRBV11-2	few	-	TRBJ1-2	TGTGCCAGCAGCTTAGACCAGGGCGCCTATGGCTACACCTTC	CASSLDQGAYGYTF
TRBV6-5	-	-	TRBJ2-7	TGTGCCAGCAGCCTACGGGACACCCCCTACGAGCAGTACTTC	CASSLRDTPYEQYF
TRBV6-5	-	-	TRBJ2-7	TGTGCCAGCAGTTACTCGATTACAGAAATCTACGAGCAGTACTTC	CASSYSITEIYEQYF
TRBV4-3	-	-	TRBJ1-2	TGCGCCAGCAGCCAAGGACACCAATATGGCTACACCTTC	CASSQGHQYGYTF
TRBV18	-	TRBD1	TRBJ2-7	TGTGCCAGCTCAGAGCCGGGACAGGGTATCTACGAGCAGTACTTC	CASSEPGQGIYEQYF
TRBV5-1	-	TRBD1	TRBJ2-1	TGCGCCAGCAGCCCAGGACAGGGGGGGTACAATGAGCAGTTCTTC	CASSPGQGGYNEQFF
TRBV6-2/TRBV6-3	-	TRBD2	TRBJ2-5	TGTGCCAGCAGTTACGTTGGACTAGATTCTCAAGAGACCCAGTACTTC	CASSYVGLDSQETQYF
TRBV4-2	-	-	TRBJ2-7	TGTGCCAGCAGCCAAGAGAGAGGTTACGAGCAGTACTTC	CASSQERGYEQYF
TRBV4-1	-	-	TRBJ1-2	TGCGCCAGCAGCCAAGATCCTGACCCGGGAAAGGGCTACACCTTC	CASSQDPDPGKGYTF
TRBV6-6	-	TRBD1	TRBJ2-2	TGTGCCAGCAGGTTGACAGGGATTGTTAACGGGGAGCTGTTTTTT	CASRLTGIVNGELFF
TRBV7-8	once	-	TRBJ2-7	TGTGCCAGCAGCTTAGTCGTCTCTAGGGGCTACGAGCAGTACTTC	CASSLVVSRGYEQYF
TRBV5-6	-	TRBD2	TRBJ2-1	TGTGCCAGCAGCTTGGCCGCTTTAGCGGGGGGGCTCAATGAGCAGTTCTTC	CASSLAALAGGLNEQFF
TRBV7-9	few	-	TRBJ2-5	TGTGCCAGCAGCTCCGGCGGGGGCCACCAAGAGACCCAGTACTTC	CASSSGGGHQETQYF
TRBV27	-	TRBD2	TRBJ2-5	TGTGCCAGCAGTGGACTAGCGGGCTCTCACCAAGAGACCCAGTACTTC	CASSGLAGSHQETQYF
TRBV29-1	-	TRBD1	TRBJ2-2	TGCAGCGTGCCCGGGACAGGGACCGGGGAGCTGTTTTTT	CSVPGTGTGELFF
TRBV9	-	-	TRBJ2-1	TGTGCCAGCAGCCCAGACTATAACAATGAGCAGTTCTTC	CASSPDYNNEQFF
TRBV7-9	-	TRBD1	TRBJ2-7	TGTGCCAGCAGCCCCAGGGGACAGGGAGTGTATCTACCTTACGAGCAGTACTTC	CASSPRGQGVYLPYEQYF
TRBV24-1	few	-	TRBJ2-5	TGTGCCACCAGTGATCCGGTCGGGACCCAGTACTTC	CATSDPVGTQYF
TRBV6-5	-	TRBD1	TRBJ1-5	TGTGCCAGCAGCCCGGGACAGGATAGGCAGCCCCAGCATTTT	CASSPGQDRQPQHF
TRBV9	-	-	TRBJ2-1	TGTGCCAGCAGCCCCCGCGGGACCAATGAGCAGTTCTTC	CASSPRGTNEQFF
TRBV11-2	-	TRBD1	TRBJ2-4	TGTGCCAGCAGCTCCAGGACAGGGACTGGGCACCAGTACTTC	CASSSRTGTGHQYF
TRBV13	-	-	TRBJ2-2	TGTGCCAGCAGCTCTATCGACTACCAGTCAGGGGAGCTGTTTTTT	CASSSIDYQSGELFF
TRBV4-2	once	TRBD2	TRBJ2-5	TGTGCCAGCAGCCATGCCGGGACTAGCGGGAGGGGAGAGACCCAGTACTTC	CASSHAGTSGRGETQYF
TRBV19	-	-	TRBJ1-6	TGTGCCAGTAGTATCTCAGGGGTCTCACCCCTCCACTTT	CASSISGVSPLHF